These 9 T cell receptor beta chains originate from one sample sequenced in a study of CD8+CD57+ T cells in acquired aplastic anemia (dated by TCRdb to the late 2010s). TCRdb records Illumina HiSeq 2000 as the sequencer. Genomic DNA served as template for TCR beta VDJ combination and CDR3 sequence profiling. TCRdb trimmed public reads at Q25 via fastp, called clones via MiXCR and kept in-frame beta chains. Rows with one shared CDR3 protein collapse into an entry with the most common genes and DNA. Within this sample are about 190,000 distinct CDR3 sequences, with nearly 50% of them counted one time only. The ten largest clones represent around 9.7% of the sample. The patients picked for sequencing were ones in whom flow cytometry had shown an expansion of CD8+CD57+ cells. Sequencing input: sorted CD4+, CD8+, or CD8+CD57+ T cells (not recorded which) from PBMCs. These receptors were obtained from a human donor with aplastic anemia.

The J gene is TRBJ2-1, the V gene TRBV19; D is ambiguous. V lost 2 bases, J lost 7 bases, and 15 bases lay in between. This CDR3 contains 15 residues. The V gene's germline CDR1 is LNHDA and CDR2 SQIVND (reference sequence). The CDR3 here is CASSIHSLGGNEQFF. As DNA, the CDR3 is TGTGCCAGTAGTATACACTCCCTGGGTGGGAATGAGCAGTTCTTC. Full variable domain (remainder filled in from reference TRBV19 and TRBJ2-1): DGGITQSPKYLFRKEGQNVTLSCEQNLNHDAMYWYRQDPGQGLRLIYYSQIVNDFQKGDIAEGYSVSREKKESFPLTVTSAQKNPTAFYLCASSIHSLGGNEQFFGPGTRLTVL.

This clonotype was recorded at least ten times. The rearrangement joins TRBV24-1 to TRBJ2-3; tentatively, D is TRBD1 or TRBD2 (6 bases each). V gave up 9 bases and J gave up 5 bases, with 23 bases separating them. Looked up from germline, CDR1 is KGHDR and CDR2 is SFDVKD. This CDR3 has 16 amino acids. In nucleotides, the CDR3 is TGTGCCACCGCCGCCCGTAACAGGGAGGTGGTAGATACGCAGTATTTT. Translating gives CATAARNREVVDTQYF.

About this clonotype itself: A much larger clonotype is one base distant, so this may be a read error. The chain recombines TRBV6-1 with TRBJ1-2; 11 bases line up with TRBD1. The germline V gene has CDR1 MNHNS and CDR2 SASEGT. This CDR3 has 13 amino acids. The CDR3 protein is CATRGTGGNGYAF. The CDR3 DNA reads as TGTGCCACCCGGGGGACAGGGGGGAATGGCTACGCCTTC.

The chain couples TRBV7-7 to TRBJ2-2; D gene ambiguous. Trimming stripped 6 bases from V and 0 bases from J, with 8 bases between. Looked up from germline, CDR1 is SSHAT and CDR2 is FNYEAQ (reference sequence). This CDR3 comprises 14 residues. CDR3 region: CASRDATNTGELFF. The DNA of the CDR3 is TGTGCCAGCAGGGACGCAACGAACACCGGGGAGCTGTTTTTT.

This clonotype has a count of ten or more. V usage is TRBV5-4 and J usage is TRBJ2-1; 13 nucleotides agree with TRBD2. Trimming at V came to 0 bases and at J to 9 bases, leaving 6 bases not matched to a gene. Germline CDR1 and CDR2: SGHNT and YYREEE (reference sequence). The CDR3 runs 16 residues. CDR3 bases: TGTGCCAGCAGCTTGGGTACTAGCGGGAGGGCCACTGAGCAGTTCTTC. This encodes CASSLGTSGRATEQFF. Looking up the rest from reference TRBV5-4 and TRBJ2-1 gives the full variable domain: ETGVTQSPTHLIKTRGQQVTLRCSSQSGHNTVSWYQQALGQGPQFIFQYYREEENGRGNFPPRFSGLQFPNYSSELNVNALELDDSALYLCASSLGTSGRATEQFFGPGTRLTVL.

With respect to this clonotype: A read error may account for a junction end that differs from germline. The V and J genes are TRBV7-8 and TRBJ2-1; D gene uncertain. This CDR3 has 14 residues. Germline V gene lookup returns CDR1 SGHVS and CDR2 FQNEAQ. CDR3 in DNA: TGCGCCAGCAGCTTGGGGTCTATGCCGGATGAGCAGTTCTTC. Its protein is CASSLGSMPDEQFF.

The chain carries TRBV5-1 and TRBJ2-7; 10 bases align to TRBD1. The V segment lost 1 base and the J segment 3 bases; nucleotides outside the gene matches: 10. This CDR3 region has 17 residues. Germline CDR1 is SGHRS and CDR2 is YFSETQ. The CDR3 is CASSLTPTGTGVYEQYF. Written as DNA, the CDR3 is TGCGCCAGCAGCTTGACTCCGACCGGGACAGGGGTCTACGAGCAGTACTTC.

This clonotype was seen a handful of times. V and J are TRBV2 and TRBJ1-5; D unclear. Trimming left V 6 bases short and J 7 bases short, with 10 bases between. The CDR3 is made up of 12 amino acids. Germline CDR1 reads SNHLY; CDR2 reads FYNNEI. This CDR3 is CASRGNYQPQHF. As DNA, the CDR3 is TGTGCCAGCAGGGGTAACTACCAGCCCCAGCATTTT.

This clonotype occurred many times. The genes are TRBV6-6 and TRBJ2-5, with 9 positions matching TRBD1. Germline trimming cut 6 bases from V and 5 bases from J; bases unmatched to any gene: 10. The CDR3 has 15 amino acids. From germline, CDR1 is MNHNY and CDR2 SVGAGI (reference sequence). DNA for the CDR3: TGTGCCAGCAGCCCACACAGGGGGCGCGGGGAGACCCAGTACTTC. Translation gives CASSPHRGRGETQYF.